Here is one T cell receptor (beta chain) with its context. What antigen it recognizes has not been identified. This sample was included in a study of human CD8 memory T cell subsets (dated by TCRdb to 2018 to 2020). With regard to the full study: To assess how stem-like (TSTEM), progenitor exhausted-like (TPEX) and effector memory CD8+ T cell subsets are clonally related, the TCRbeta repertoires of these three subsets were compared. TCRbeta repertoires were obtained from a handful of donors, each contributing TSTEM, TPEX and effector memory subsets.

The CDR3 runs 15 amino acids, cysteine and phenylalanine included. The entry carries no DNA sequence. CDR1 and CDR2 (MNHEY, SVGAGI) derive from the germline V gene. The full study reports these points: Based on Chao1 estimates, TSTEM subsets appeared to have greater repertoire diversity than TPEX subsets, which may reflect a broader range of specificities. Only TCRbeta chains were sequenced, and repertoire comparisons rested on several donors tested with paired t-tests and Bonferroni correction. Clonotypes were shared with effector memory cells by both stem-like subsets, but only minimal overlap was found between TSTEM and TPEX repertoires, suggesting distinct antigen spectra. Normalized Shannon-Wiener diversity was similarly high in TSTEM and TPEX subsets, while effector memory subsets were less diverse by comparison.

Instrument on record: NextSeq 550. A Human TCR Profiling Kit was used to prepare UMI-labeled 5' RACE TCRbeta libraries. Every TCRbeta library was prepared in parallel with an identical number of PCR cycles. As for how the authors treated the data: Each TCRbeta library contained between about 3,000 and 18,000 functional CDR3beta clonotypes. MIGEC 1.2.9 handled UMI extraction and consensus assembly, with a minimum of three reads required per UMI. MiXCR 3.0.3 was used to extract the in-frame CDR3beta repertoires. Each sample was downsampled to 42,000 randomly selected UMIs before diversity metrics were calculated in VDJtools 1.2.1. For each sample pair, the repertoire overlap metrics D, R and F2 were calculated in VDJtools using the top 3,000 clones. Each CDR3 protein sequence appears as one entry after TCRdb reprocessed the reads, and no DNA is included. TCRdb, not the authors, supplied the V and J calls. The table for this sample records approximately 10,000 distinct CDR3 sequences. About 19% of the sample is in the top ten clones.

Early differentiated memory cells that were CCR7+ PD-1+ TIGIT+ and had dysfunctional, exhausted-like traits were classified as progenitor exhausted-like memory CD8+ T cells (TPEX). Density gradient separation was used to isolate peripheral blood mononuclear cells from buffy coats of healthy donors. In the study, total CD8+ T cells were enriched by negative magnetic separation with EasySep or MojoSort CD8+ T cell isolation kits. For each subset, total RNA was extracted using an RNeasy Mini Kit from duplicate vials of 150,000 sorted CD8+ T cells. PBMCs were used either fresh or after being cryopreserved in fetal bovine serum containing roughly 9.8% DMSO. CD8+ T cell subsets were sorted to purity by fluorescence-activated cell sorting on a FACSAria III.

The receptor was isolated from a human donor in good health. The chain links TRBV6-5 with TRBJ2-7; checking the TCRdb D call of TRBD1 is not possible without DNA. The material sequenced was CD8+ T cells from PBMCs. The CDR3 in this case is CASSYSRTGAIEQYF.